One sample yielded the 3 T cell receptor beta chains listed below, sequenced in a study of immune cell composition in non-small cell lung cancer. Libraries were prepared by immunoSEQ multiplex PCR; TCRdb keeps only in-frame clonotypes and omits some of them. The sample yields about 1,900 clones, around 83% seen once. The sequencing input was lung tumor tissue. The receptors were sampled from a human donor with non-small cell lung cancer.

This clone appeared once. V gene TRBV4-3 combines with J gene TRBJ1-4; a weak D match, TRBD1 (5 bases). The ends were cut back, 4 bases at V and 3 bases at J, with 21 bases in the middle. CDR1 is LGHNA, CDR2 YSLEER, per germline. The CDR3 is 18 residues long. The CDR3 spells CASSPYTQGSGANEKLFF. The CDR3, as DNA: TGCGCCAGCAGCCCTTACACCCAGGGTAGTGGGGCTAATGAAAAACTGTTTTTT.

The table lists this clone with a count of one. The rearrangement joins TRBV30 to TRBJ1-3; TRBD1 might be the D (5 bases). The CDR3 is made up of 13 amino acids. V was cut by 5 bases and J by 2 bases, with 10 bases left in between. The germline gives CDR1 GTSNPN, CDR2 SVGIG (reference sequence). This CDR3 is CAWSGLAGNTIYF. CDR3 bases: TGTGCCTGGTCAGGGTTAGCTGGAAACACCATATATTTT.

This chain's CDR3 is CSVKPGGAGADTQYF. CDR3 in DNA: TGCAGCGTGAAACCAGGGGGCGCCGGGGCAGATACGCAGTATTTT. The V and J genes are TRBV29-1 and TRBJ2-3; 8 positions match TRBD1. There are 15 residues in the CDR3. From germline, CDR1 is SQVTM and CDR2 ANQGSEA. V was clipped by 6 bases and J by 4 bases; unmatched bases: 12.